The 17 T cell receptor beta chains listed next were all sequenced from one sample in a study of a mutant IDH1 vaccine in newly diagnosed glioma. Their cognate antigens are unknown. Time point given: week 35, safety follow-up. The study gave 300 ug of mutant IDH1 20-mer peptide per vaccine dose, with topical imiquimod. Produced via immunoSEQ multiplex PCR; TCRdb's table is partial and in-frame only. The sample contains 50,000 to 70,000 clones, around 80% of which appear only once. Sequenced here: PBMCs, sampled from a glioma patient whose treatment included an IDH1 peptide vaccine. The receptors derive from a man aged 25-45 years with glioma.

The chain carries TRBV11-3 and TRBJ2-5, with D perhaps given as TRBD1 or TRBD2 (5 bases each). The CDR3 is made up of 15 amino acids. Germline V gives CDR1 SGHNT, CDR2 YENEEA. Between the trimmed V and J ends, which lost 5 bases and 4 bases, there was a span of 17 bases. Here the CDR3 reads CASSQRGARGETQYF. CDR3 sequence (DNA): TGTGCCAGCAGCCAGCGAGGGGCCCGGGGAGAGACCCAGTACTTC.

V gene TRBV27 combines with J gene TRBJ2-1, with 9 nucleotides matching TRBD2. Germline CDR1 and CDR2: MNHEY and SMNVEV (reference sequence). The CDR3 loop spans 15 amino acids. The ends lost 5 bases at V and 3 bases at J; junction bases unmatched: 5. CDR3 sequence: CASSPTSGFYNEQFF. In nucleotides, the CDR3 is TGTGCCAGCAGTCCCACTAGCGGGTTCTACAATGAGCAGTTCTTC.

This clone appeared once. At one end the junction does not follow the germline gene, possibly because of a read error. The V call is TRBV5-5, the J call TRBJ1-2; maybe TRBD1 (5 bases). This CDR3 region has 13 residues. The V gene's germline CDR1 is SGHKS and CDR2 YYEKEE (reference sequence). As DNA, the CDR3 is TGTGCCAGCAGCCCGCAGGGTACCCCCCGCTATAGTTTC. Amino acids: CASSPQGTPRYSF.

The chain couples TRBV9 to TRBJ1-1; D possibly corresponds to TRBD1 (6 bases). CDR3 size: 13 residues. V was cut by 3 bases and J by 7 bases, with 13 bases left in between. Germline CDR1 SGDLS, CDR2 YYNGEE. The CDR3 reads CASSAGGGREAFF. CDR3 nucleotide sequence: TGTGCCAGCAGCGCTGGCGGGGGGCGTGAAGCTTTCTTT.

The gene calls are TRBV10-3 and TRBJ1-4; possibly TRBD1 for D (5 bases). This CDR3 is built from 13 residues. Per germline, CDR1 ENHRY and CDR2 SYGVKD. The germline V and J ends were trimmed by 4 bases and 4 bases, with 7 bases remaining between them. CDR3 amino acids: CAISGGSNEKLFF. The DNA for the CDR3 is TGTGCCATCAGTGGGGGCAGTAATGAAAAACTGTTTTTT.

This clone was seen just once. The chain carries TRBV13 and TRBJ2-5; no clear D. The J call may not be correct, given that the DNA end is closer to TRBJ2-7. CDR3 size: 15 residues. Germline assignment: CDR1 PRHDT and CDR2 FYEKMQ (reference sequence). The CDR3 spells CASSLSWQSSYEQYF. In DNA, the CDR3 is TGTGCCAGCAGCCTAAGCTGGCAGTCCTCCTACGAGCAGTACTTC.

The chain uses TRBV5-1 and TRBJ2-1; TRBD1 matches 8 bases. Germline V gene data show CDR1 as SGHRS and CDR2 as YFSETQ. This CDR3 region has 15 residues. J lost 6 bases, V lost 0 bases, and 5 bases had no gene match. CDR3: CASSLEDRVINEQFF. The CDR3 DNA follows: TGCGCCAGCAGCTTGGAGGACAGGGTCATCAATGAGCAGTTCTTC.

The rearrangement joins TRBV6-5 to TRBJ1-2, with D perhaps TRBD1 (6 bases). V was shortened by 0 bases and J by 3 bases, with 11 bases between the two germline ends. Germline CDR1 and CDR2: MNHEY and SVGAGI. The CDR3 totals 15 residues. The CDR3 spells CASSYSQGKHYGYTF. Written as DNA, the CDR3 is TGTGCCAGCAGTTACTCCCAGGGGAAGCACTATGGCTACACCTTC.

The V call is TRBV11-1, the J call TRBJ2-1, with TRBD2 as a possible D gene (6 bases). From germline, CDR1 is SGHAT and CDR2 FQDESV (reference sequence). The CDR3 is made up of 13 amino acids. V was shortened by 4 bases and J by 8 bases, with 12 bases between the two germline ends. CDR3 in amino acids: CASSWGRDYEQFF. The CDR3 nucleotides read TGTGCCAGCAGCTGGGGCAGGGACTATGAGCAGTTCTTC.

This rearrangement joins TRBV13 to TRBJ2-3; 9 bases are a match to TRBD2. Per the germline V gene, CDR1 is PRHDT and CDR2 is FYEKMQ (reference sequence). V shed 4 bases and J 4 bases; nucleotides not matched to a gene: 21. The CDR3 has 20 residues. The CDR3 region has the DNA TGTGCCAGCAGCTCATACAGTGAAAGGAGAACTAGCGGGTTGCCAGATACGCAGTATTTT. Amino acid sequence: CASSSYSERRTSGLPDTQYF. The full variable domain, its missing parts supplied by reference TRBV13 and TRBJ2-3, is AAGVIQSPRHLIKEKRETATLKCYPIPRHDTVYWYQQGPGQDPQFLISFYEKMQSDKGSIPDRFSAQQFSDYHSELNMSSLELGDSALYFCASSSYSERRTSGLPDTQYFGPGTRLTVL.

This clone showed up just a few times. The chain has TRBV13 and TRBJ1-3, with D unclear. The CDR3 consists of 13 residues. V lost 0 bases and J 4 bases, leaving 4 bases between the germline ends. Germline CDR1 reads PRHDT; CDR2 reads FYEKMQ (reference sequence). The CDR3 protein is CASSLGTGNTIYF. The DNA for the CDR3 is TGTGCCAGCAGCTTAGGGACAGGAAACACCATATATTTT.

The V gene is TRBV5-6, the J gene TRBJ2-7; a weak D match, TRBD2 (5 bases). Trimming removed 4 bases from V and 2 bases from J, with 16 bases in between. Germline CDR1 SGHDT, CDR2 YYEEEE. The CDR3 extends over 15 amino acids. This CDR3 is CASSAGSGSTYEQYF. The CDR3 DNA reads TGTGCCAGCAGCGCGGGCTCAGGAAGCACCTACGAGCAGTACTTC.

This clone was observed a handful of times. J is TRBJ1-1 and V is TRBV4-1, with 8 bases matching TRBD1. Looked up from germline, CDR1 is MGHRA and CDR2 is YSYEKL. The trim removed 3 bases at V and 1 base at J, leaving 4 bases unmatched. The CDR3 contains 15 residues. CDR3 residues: CASSQPGTGNTEAFF. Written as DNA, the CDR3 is TGCGCCAGCAGCCAGCCCGGGACAGGGAACACTGAAGCTTTCTTT.

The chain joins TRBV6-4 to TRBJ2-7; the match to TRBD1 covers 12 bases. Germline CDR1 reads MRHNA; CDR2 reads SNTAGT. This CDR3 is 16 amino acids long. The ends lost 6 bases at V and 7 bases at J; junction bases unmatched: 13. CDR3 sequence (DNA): TGTGCCAGCAGCCGAAGACCGGGACAGGGGGCGCTTGAGCAGTACTTC. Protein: CASSRRPGQGALEQYF.

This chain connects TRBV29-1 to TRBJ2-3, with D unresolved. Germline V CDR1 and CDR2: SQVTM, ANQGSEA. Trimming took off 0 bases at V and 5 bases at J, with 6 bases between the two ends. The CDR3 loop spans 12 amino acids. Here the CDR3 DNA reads TGCAGCGTTGAAGAGGCCCGAGATACGCAGTATTTT. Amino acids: CSVEEARDTQYF.

CDR3 sequence reads: CASSLDGRENTGELFF. In DNA form, the CDR3 reads TGTGCCAGCAGCTTGGATGGCAGGGAAAACACCGGGGAGCTGTTTTTT. The chain uses TRBV5-5 and TRBJ2-2; D may be TRBD1 (5 bases). Germline values: CDR1 SGHKS, CDR2 YYEKEE (reference sequence). CDR3 length equals 16 residues. Trimming took 0 bases from V and 2 from J, leaving 11 bases between them.

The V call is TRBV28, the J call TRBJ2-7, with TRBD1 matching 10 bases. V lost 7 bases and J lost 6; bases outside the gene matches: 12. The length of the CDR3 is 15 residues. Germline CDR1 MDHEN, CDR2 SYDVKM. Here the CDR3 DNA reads TGTGCCAGCAATAGGGGAGGGACAGGGGACGGCGAGCAGTACTTC. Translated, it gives CASNRGGTGDGEQYF. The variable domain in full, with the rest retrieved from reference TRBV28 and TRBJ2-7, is DVKVTQSSRYLVKRTGEKVFLECVQDMDHENMFWYRQDPGLGLRLIYFSYDVKMKEKGDIPEGYSVSREKKERFSLILESASTNQTSMYLCASNRGGTGDGEQYFGPGTRLTVT.